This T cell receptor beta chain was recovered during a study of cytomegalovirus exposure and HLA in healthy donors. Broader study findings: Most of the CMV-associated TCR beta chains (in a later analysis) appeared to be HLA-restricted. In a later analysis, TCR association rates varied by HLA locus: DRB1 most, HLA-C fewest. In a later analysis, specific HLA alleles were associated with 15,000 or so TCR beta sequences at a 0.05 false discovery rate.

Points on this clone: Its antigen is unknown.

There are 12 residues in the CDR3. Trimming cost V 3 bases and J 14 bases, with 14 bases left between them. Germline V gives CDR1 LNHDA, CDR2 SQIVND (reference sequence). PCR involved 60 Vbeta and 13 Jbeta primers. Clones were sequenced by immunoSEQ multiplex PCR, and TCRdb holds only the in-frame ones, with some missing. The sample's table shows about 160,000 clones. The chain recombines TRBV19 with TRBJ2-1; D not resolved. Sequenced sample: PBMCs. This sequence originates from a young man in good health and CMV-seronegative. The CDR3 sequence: CASSIGGRRKFF. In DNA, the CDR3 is TGTGCCAGTAGTATCGGCGGCAGAAGGAAGTTCTTC.